The 28 T cell receptor beta chains below all came from one sample that was sequenced in a study of blood T cells in healthy people across ages. A second PCR, run for 7 to 11 cycles, used a sample-barcoded 5' primer plus a J-beta primer mix. Each CDR3 protein gets one entry after TCRdb re-called the 5' RACE reads with MiXCR. The data contain around 1,500,000 distinct CDR3 sequences, over 25% of them singletons. Input material: blood. Receptors were obtained from a woman aged 25 to 39 in good health.

This clonotype was detected a few times. As DNA, the CDR3 is TGCGCCAGCAGCGAGACGGGGGATGATACGCAGTATTTT. This gives the protein CASSETGDDTQYF. The chain joins TRBV5-1 to TRBJ2-3; a possible D gene is TRBD2 (6 bases). V was pared by 4 bases and J by 6 bases, with 12 bases between. CDR1 SGHRS and CDR2 YFSETQ come from the germline V gene. The CDR3 extends over 13 amino acids.

This clonotype was counted ten times or more. The genes are TRBV5-1 and TRBJ2-5; 7 bases fit TRBD2. V dropped 5 bases and J dropped 5; count of bases not matched to a gene: 12. Germline CDR1 and CDR2: SGHRS and YFSETQ. This CDR3 comprises 15 residues. CDR3 protein: CASRIEAGEMETQYF. The CDR3 nucleotides read TGCGCCAGCAGAATTGAGGCGGGGGAGATGGAGACCCAGTACTTC.

This clonotype was observed a handful of times. The chain combines TRBV27 with TRBJ1-5, with TRBD1 identical over 8 bases. V gave up 5 bases and J gave up 7 bases; unmatched junction bases: 10. This CDR3 is built from 15 residues. Germline loops: CDR1 MNHEY, CDR2 SMNVEV (reference sequence). CDR3 sequence (DNA): TGTGCCAGCAGTATCGCAGGGGGCTCAAGGCAGCCCCAGCATTTT. Protein product: CASSIAGGSRQPQHF.

This clonotype has a count of ten or more. The germline gene is not matched at one end of the junction; a read error may be the cause. This chain connects TRBV6-1 to TRBJ1-5, with 9 positions matching TRBD1. This CDR3 is 14 amino acids long. Germline-derived CDR1 and CDR2 are MNHNS and SASEGT. As DNA, the CDR3 is TGCGCCAGCAGCGAGGGACAGGGAAATCAGCCCCAGCATTTT. Amino acids: CASSEGQGNQPQHF.

This clonotype was found many times. The chain carries TRBV12-3 or TRBV12-4 and TRBJ1-6; possible D gene TRBD1, 6 bases. This CDR3 comprises 14 residues. The ends were cut back, 5 bases at V and 6 bases at J, with 11 bases in the middle. The CDR3 nucleotides are TGTGCCAGCAGTCCTACAGGGACTAATTCACCCCTCCACTTT. Translation gives CASSPTGTNSPLHF.

This clonotype has a handful of counts. J is TRBJ2-3 and V is TRBV7-2; 9 bases agree with TRBD2. The length of the CDR3 is 16 residues. The J segment lost 0 bases and the V segment lost 5 bases, leaving 6 bases of the junction unmatched. Germline lookup yields CDR1 SGHTA and CDR2 FQGNSA. The CDR3 reads CASSSSTSGSTDTQYF. The CDR3 coding sequence is TGTGCCAGCAGCAGCTCGACTAGCGGAAGCACAGATACGCAGTATTTT.

This chain connects TRBV29-1 to TRBJ2-1; 8 bases are a match to TRBD2. The CDR3 loop spans 15 amino acids. Germline CDR1 is SQVTM and CDR2 is ANQGSEA. The junction had 10 bases not matched to a gene; V was cut back by 6 bases and J by 3 bases. The CDR3 nucleotides read TGCAGCGTGCCCCCCGGAGCGGGGGACTACAATGAGCAGTTCTTC. This sequence encodes CSVPPGAGDYNEQFF.

This clonotype showed up just a few times. A much bigger clone sits one base away, suggesting this may be a read error. The chain has TRBV11-1 and TRBJ1-2; a weak D match, TRBD1 (5 bases). The CDR3 is made up of 12 amino acids. Germline V lookup: CDR1 SGHAT, CDR2 FQDESV (reference sequence). The CDR3 DNA reads as TGTGCCTGCAGCTGGGGGAGCTATGGCTACACCTTC. It encodes CACSWGSYGYTF.

The chain has TRBV6-6 and TRBJ1-5, with D perhaps matching TRBD1 (5 bases). Per germline, CDR1 MNHNY and CDR2 SVGAGI (reference sequence). The CDR3 length is 15 residues. V gave up 6 bases and J gave up 2 bases, with 14 bases separating them. The CDR3 nucleotides read TGTGCCAGCAGGAGAGAGGGGCCGGGCAATCAGCCCCAGCATTTT. Protein sequence: CASRREGPGNQPQHF.

J is TRBJ1-2 and V is TRBV2; D not certain. Trimming took 2 bases from V and 1 from J, leaving 8 bases between them. This CDR3 is built from 14 residues. CDR1 is SNHLY, CDR2 FYNNEI, per germline. The DNA of the CDR3 is TGTGCCAGCAGTGAAAGGGAGTTTAACTATGGCTACACCTTC. As protein: CASSEREFNYGYTF.

As DNA, the CDR3 is TGCGCCAGCAGCCTCGCCCCGACAGGGTCGAACACTGAAGCTTTCTTT. Translation gives CASSLAPTGSNTEAFF. The chain couples TRBV5-1 to TRBJ1-1; TRBD1 matches 7 bases. The length of the CDR3 is 16 residues. Germline V lookup: CDR1 SGHRS, CDR2 YFSETQ. Trimming at V came to 4 bases and at J to 1 base, leaving 10 bases not matched to a gene.

This clonotype has ten or more counts. The V gene is TRBV4-1, the J gene TRBJ1-2; D remains unclear. CDR3 size: 16 residues. Germline V gene sequence: CDR1 MGHRA, CDR2 YSYEKL. Trimming shortened V by 0 bases and J by 7 bases, and 18 bases separated the two germline ends. The CDR3 bases are TGCGCCAGCAGCCAAGAGGTGGGCTGGGATACCCGTGGCTACACCTTC. Translating gives CASSQEVGWDTRGYTF.

The rearrangement uses TRBV5-1 and TRBJ2-1; 7 bases fit TRBD1. The CDR3 extends over 11 amino acids. Germline V CDR1 and CDR2: SGHRS, YFSETQ. The ends lost 9 bases at V and 8 bases at J; junction bases unmatched: 5. As DNA, the CDR3 is TGCGCCAACAACAGGGGCGATGAGCAGTTCTTC. It encodes CANNRGDEQFF.

Points on this clonotype: This clone may be a read error of a much larger clone one base away. DNA of the CDR3: TGTGCCAGCGGGGGACAGGGTCAGGGTGGCTACACCTTC. Translated, it gives CASGGQGQGGYTF. The rearrangement joins TRBV6-6 to TRBJ1-2, with TRBD1 identical over 9 bases. Germline-derived CDR1 and CDR2 are MNHNY and SVGAGI (reference sequence). The CDR3 has 13 residues. With V trimmed by 8 bases and J by 7 bases, 8 bases remained unmatched.

This clonotype has at least ten counts. The chain has TRBV2 and TRBJ2-7; tentative D call: TRBD2 (6 bases). The CDR3 consists of 14 residues. In germline, CDR1 is SNHLY, CDR2 FYNNEI. V lost 3 bases and J lost 0, with 9 bases in between. The CDR3 bases are TGTGCCAGCAGTGAGGCGGGATTCTCCTACGAGCAGTACTTC. The encoded protein is CASSEAGFSYEQYF.

At least ten counts were recorded for this clonotype. This sequence joins TRBV5-1 and TRBJ1-1, with D possibly TRBD1 on 5 matching bases. Trimming removed 1 base from V and 4 bases from J, with 11 bases in between. CDR1 is SGHRS and CDR2 is YFSETQ in the germline V gene. The CDR3 has 14 residues. CDR3 sequence (DNA): TGCGCCAGCAGCTTGTGGGGCCAGGGCACTGAAGCTTTCTTT. Amino acid sequence: CASSLWGQGTEAFF.

The chain has TRBV20-1 and TRBJ1-2; 9 nucleotides align to TRBD1. J was trimmed by 8 bases and V by 7 bases; bases with no gene match: 8. This CDR3 comprises 12 residues. The germline gives CDR1 DFQATT, CDR2 SNEGSKA (reference sequence). For the CDR3, the DNA is TGCAGTGGTCCACAGGGGGCGCGAGGCTACACCTTC. This codes for CSGPQGARGYTF.

The chain combines TRBV9 with TRBJ2-5; perhaps TRBD2 as D (6 bases). V was pared by 0 bases and J by 0 bases, with 12 bases between. Germline loops: CDR1 SGDLS, CDR2 YYNGEE. The CDR3 spans 16 residues. CDR3 amino acids: CASSVGSSGYQETQYF. The DNA of the CDR3 is TGTGCCAGCAGCGTAGGTAGTAGCGGATACCAAGAGACCCAGTACTTC.

This clonotype was found once. This clone may be a read error of a much larger clone one base away. Here the CDR3 DNA reads TGCAGCGTACCCTACCCCGGGTTGACTAAAGCTTTCTTT. As protein: CSVPYPGLTKAFF. The J gene is TRBJ1-1, the V gene TRBV29-1; D gene ambiguous. Germline V gene sequence: CDR1 SQVTM, CDR2 ANQGSEA. This CDR3 comprises 13 residues. The V end lost 6 bases, the J end lost 9 bases, and 20 bases lay between the germline ends.

This clonotype was recorded many times. The chain carries TRBV10-3 and TRBJ1-6; possibly TRBD1 for D (6 bases). The CDR3 extends over 15 amino acids. CDR1 ENHRY and CDR2 SYGVKD come from the germline V gene. Trimming cost V 3 bases and J 5 bases, with 11 bases left between them. The CDR3 sequence is CAISDGGPNNSPLHF. CDR3 DNA: TGTGCCATCAGTGATGGGGGGCCCAATAATTCACCCCTCCACTTT.

This clonotype was seen more than once but under ten times. The chain carries TRBV6-5 and TRBJ2-1, with no clear D. The CDR3 runs to 17 residues. Germline V CDR1 and CDR2: MNHEY, SVGAGI. V was pared by 0 bases and J by 9 bases, with 21 bases between. The CDR3 bases are TGTGCCAGCAGTTACTCGGTATACGTGGCCCTTCCTCGTGAGCAGTTCTTC. Protein: CASSYSVYVALPREQFF.

This clonotype occurred a few times. The J gene is TRBJ2-7, the V gene TRBV6-6, with 12 bases matching TRBD2. This CDR3 region has 17 residues. Trimming at V came to 6 bases and at J to 3 bases, leaving 12 bases not matched to a gene. Germline values: CDR1 MNHNY, CDR2 SVGAGI (reference sequence). The CDR3 nucleotides are TGTGCCAGCAGCTTCGGACTAGCGGGGCCGGGTATCTACGAGCAGTACTTC. It codes for CASSFGLAGPGIYEQYF.

This clonotype has just a few counts. The rearrangement joins TRBV5-1 to TRBJ2-5; D is unresolved. Germline V gives CDR1 SGHRS, CDR2 YFSETQ. Trimming took off 0 bases at V and 0 bases at J, with 12 bases between the two ends. This CDR3 contains 16 residues. The CDR3 protein is CASSLDVWGNQETQYF. CDR3 sequence (DNA): TGCGCCAGCAGCTTGGATGTCTGGGGAAACCAAGAGACCCAGTACTTC.

The chain couples TRBV5-1 to TRBJ2-5; D call uncertain. Germline V gives CDR1 SGHRS, CDR2 YFSETQ. V lost 5 bases and J lost 5, with 13 bases in between. The CDR3 consists of 13 residues. This chain's CDR3 is CASRHLIGETQYF. The CDR3 coding sequence is TGCGCCAGCAGACATTTAATAGGGGAGACCCAGTACTTC.

The chain has TRBV4-3 and TRBJ2-7; D is possibly TRBD2 (6 bases). The CDR3 runs to 15 residues. V was trimmed by 0 bases and J by 0 bases, leaving 9 bases between them. The germline gives CDR1 LGHNA, CDR2 YSLEER. In DNA, the CDR3 is TGCGCCAGCAGCCAAGACAAGACTAGCTCCTACGAGCAGTACTTC. This translates into CASSQDKTSSYEQYF.

This clonotype was seen at least ten times. This chain connects TRBV29-1 to TRBJ2-5; D remains unclear. Trimming shortened V by 4 bases and J by 2 bases, and 8 bases separated the two germline ends. This CDR3 has 12 amino acids. Germline V gene lookup returns CDR1 SQVTM and CDR2 ANQGSEA. The CDR3 loop reads CSVGPGQETQYF. Here the CDR3 DNA reads TGCAGCGTTGGACCCGGGCAAGAGACCCAGTACTTC.

Here the CDR3 reads CSPRWGGEQFF. The CDR3 nucleotides are TGCAGCCCGCGGTGGGGAGGGGAGCAGTTCTTC. This rearrangement joins TRBV29-1 to TRBJ2-1, with TRBD2 matching over 7 bases. V shed 8 bases and J 10 bases; nucleotides not matched to a gene: 8. The germline V gene encodes CDR1 SQVTM and CDR2 ANQGSEA. The CDR3 is 11 residues long.

The gene calls are TRBV11-2 and TRBJ1-1, with D maybe TRBD1 (5 bases). Deletions cut 5 bases from V and 11 bases from J, with 15 bases between. CDR1 is SGHAT and CDR2 is FQNNGV in the germline V gene. There are 12 residues in the CDR3. In DNA, the CDR3 is TGTGCCAGCAGCGCCGAGGGCAGGGTTGCTTTCTTT. Encoded protein: CASSAEGRVAFF.